A single sample gave rise to the 28 T cell receptor beta chains below, sequenced in a study of blood T cell repertoires in COVID-19. The table came from immunoSEQ multiplex PCR; TCRdb's copy has only in-frame clones and leaves some out. The sample yields 180,000 or so clones, 88% seen once. The sequencing input was peripheral blood. The receptors here all came from a man aged 18 to 30 with active or convalescent COVID-19.

The chain combines TRBV5-6 with TRBJ2-7; D gene unclear. The V gene's germline CDR1 is SGHDT and CDR2 YYEEEE. V lost 0 bases, J lost 2 bases, and 12 bases lay in between. CDR3 length equals 15 residues. The CDR3 sequence is CASSLGRPTPYEQYF. CDR3 sequence (DNA): TGTGCCAGCAGCTTGGGCAGGCCGACCCCCTACGAGCAGTACTTC.

The chain employs TRBV11-3 and TRBJ2-1; 9 nucleotides match TRBD2. CDR1 SGHNT and CDR2 YENEEA come from the germline V gene. Trimming removed 2 bases from V and 1 base from J; junction bases left unmatched: 9. The CDR3 has 18 amino acids. CDR3 bases: TGTGCCAGCAGCTTAAATCCCCCCGCGGGAGGGTCCTACAATGAGCAGTTCTTC. As protein: CASSLNPPAGGSYNEQFF.

The chain recombines TRBV15 with TRBJ1-2; weak D call: TRBD1 (6 bases). CDR1 and CDR2 from the germline V gene are LNHNV and YYDKDF (reference sequence). The V gene lost 3 bases and the J gene lost 6 bases, with 17 bases spanning the gap. This CDR3 has 15 amino acids. This CDR3 is CATSSYPRPGDGYTF. The DNA for the CDR3 is TGTGCCACCAGCAGCTACCCACGCCCAGGGGATGGCTACACCTTC.

The chain has TRBV4-3 and TRBJ2-7; TRBD2 matches 8 bases. This CDR3 has 18 residues. In germline, CDR1 is LGHNA, CDR2 YSLEER. The V segment lost 2 bases and the J segment 0 bases; nucleotides outside the gene matches: 12. CDR3 DNA sequence: TGCGCCAGCAGCCAAACCCCCGACGGGAGGGCGATCTCCTACGAGCAGTACTTC. Protein sequence: CASSQTPDGRAISYEQYF.

The chain links TRBV19 to TRBJ1-5; D is uncertain. The germline V gene has CDR1 LNHDA and CDR2 SQIVND (reference sequence). With 1 base removed from V and 3 bases from J, the gap between germline ends came to 13 bases. The CDR3 is 16 amino acids. CDR3 protein: CASSIAAAGYNQPQHF. The CDR3 DNA reads TGTGCCAGTAGTATAGCGGCGGCCGGGTACAATCAGCCCCAGCATTTT. The variable domain in full, with the rest retrieved from reference TRBV19 and TRBJ1-5, is DGGITQSPKYLFRKEGQNVTLSCEQNLNHDAMYWYRQDPGQGLRLIYYSQIVNDFQKGDIAEGYSVSREKKESFPLTVTSAQKNPTAFYLCASSIAAAGYNQPQHFGDGTRLSIL.

The chain combines TRBV5-6 with TRBJ1-1, with 9 bases lining up with TRBD1. CDR1 is SGHDT, CDR2 YYEEEE, per germline. Trimming removed 5 bases from V and 4 bases from J; junction bases left unmatched: 6. There are 14 residues in the CDR3. CDR3 sequence: CASSRGDRATEAFF. CDR3 in DNA: TGTGCCAGCAGTCGCGGGGACAGGGCCACTGAAGCTTTCTTT.

This clone showed up just a few times. The chain combines TRBV6-5 with TRBJ1-1; D not certain. The CDR3 contains 14 residues. V lost 6 bases to trimming and J lost 4 bases, with 15 bases between them. Germline CDR1 reads MNHEY; CDR2 reads SVGAGI. This CDR3 reads CASRVEGRGTEAFF. For the CDR3, the DNA is TGTGCCAGCAGGGTCGAGGGCCGGGGCACTGAAGCTTTCTTT.

The chain employs TRBV5-5 and TRBJ1-1; 9 bases align to TRBD1. The CDR3 covers 15 residues. V shed 4 bases and J 1 base; nucleotides not matched to a gene: 5. The germline V gene has CDR1 SGHKS and CDR2 YYEKEE (reference sequence). Here the CDR3 DNA reads TGTGCCAGCAGCGGCGGGGGACAGGGGAACACTGAAGCTTTCTTT. This encodes CASSGGGQGNTEAFF.

A single count supports this clone. CDR3 nucleotides: TGTGCCAGCAGATTCGTAACAGGGGGTGAGCAGTACTTC. Protein sequence: CASRFVTGGEQYF. V and J are TRBV5-6 and TRBJ2-7; TRBD1 matches at 8 bases. The CDR3 covers 13 residues. V lost 5 bases, J lost 7 bases, and 8 bases stayed unmatched. In germline, CDR1 is SGHDT, CDR2 YYEEEE.

The chain employs TRBV4-1 and TRBJ1-3; 7 nucleotides line up with TRBD1. The CDR3 has 16 residues. Germline-derived CDR1 and CDR2 are MGHRA and YSYEKL. Germline trimming cut 1 base from V and 2 bases from J; bases unmatched to any gene: 5. The CDR3 reads CASSQVTGFTGNTIYF. The CDR3 DNA sequence: TGCGCCAGCAGCCAAGTGACAGGGTTTACTGGAAACACCATATATTTT.

The rearrangement joins TRBV19 to TRBJ1-2, with a possible D match to TRBD1 (6 bases). Looked up from germline, CDR1 is LNHDA and CDR2 is SQIVND (reference sequence). Trimming left V 5 bases short and J 8 bases short, with 21 bases between. CDR3 size: 15 residues. The CDR3 DNA is TGTGCCAGTAGTCGACCACAGGGATCCCCTCTCGGCTACACCTTC. It translates to CASSRPQGSPLGYTF. Based on the CDR3 plus reference TRBV19 and TRBJ1-2, the full variable domain is DGGITQSPKYLFRKEGQNVTLSCEQNLNHDAMYWYRQDPGQGLRLIYYSQIVNDFQKGDIAEGYSVSREKKESFPLTVTSAQKNPTAFYLCASSRPQGSPLGYTFGSGTRLTVV.

The V and J genes are TRBV5-1 and TRBJ2-7; 8 nucleotides agree with TRBD1. V shed 4 bases, J shed 0 bases, and the junction held 9 bases outside the gene matches. The CDR3 length is 16 residues. Germline lookup yields CDR1 SGHRS and CDR2 YFSETQ. The CDR3 DNA is TGCGCCAGCAGCCCCTACGGGACAGGCCGCTCCTACGAGCAGTACTTC. Its translation is CASSPYGTGRSYEQYF.

The chain combines TRBV6-4 with TRBJ2-3; 7 nucleotides line up with TRBD1. With 2 bases clipped from V and 0 bases from J, the junction kept 5 bases outside the gene matches. The germline gives CDR1 MRHNA, CDR2 SNTAGT. The CDR3 extends over 16 amino acids. This CDR3 reads CASSDLKGASTDTQYF. The CDR3 nucleotides read TGTGCCAGCAGTGACCTGAAGGGGGCAAGCACAGATACGCAGTATTTT.

The chain uses TRBV7-6 and TRBJ1-1; the D is unclear. The CDR3 is made up of 15 amino acids. Germline CDR1 is SGHVS and CDR2 is FNYEAQ. Trimming shortened V by 1 base and J by 0 bases, and 9 bases separated the two germline ends. The CDR3 DNA reads as TGTGCCAGCAGCTTAGGTAACATTATGAACACTGAAGCTTTCTTT. Translation: CASSLGNIMNTEAFF. The full variable domain, in which reference TRBV7-6 and TRBJ1-1 provide the parts outside the CDR3, is GAGVSQSPRYKVTKRGQDVALRCDPISGHVSLYWYRQALGQGPEFLTYFNYEAQQDKSGLPNDRFSAERPEGSISTLTIQRTEQRDSAMYRCASSLGNIMNTEAFFGQGTRLTVV.

CDR3 protein: CASRNPGSSGANVLTF. CDR3 DNA sequence: TGTGCCAGCAGGAATCCGGGGAGCTCTGGGGCCAACGTCCTGACTTTC. The V and J genes are TRBV5-4 and TRBJ2-6, with a tentative D call TRBD2 (5 bases). Germline CDR1 SGHNT, CDR2 YYREEE (reference sequence). V was trimmed by 5 bases and J by 0 bases, leaving 12 bases between them. This CDR3 spans 16 amino acids.

This clone turned up a few times. The V call is TRBV6-1, the J call TRBJ1-2; D might be TRBD1 (6 bases). Trimming removed 4 bases from V and 7 bases from J, with 34 bases in between. The CDR3 sequence is 20 residues long. Germline CDR1 is MNHNS and CDR2 is SASEGT. The CDR3 loop is CASSVFRHIDRDTLRTGYTF. The CDR3 nucleotides are TGTGCCAGCAGTGTCTTTCGGCATATAGACCGGGACACACTACGTACTGGCTACACCTTC.

The genes are TRBV5-5 and TRBJ2-1, with D hard to call. CDR3 length equals 12 residues. Deletions cut 2 bases from V and 6 bases from J, with 6 bases between. In germline, CDR1 is SGHKS, CDR2 YYEKEE (reference sequence). The CDR3 coding sequence is TGTGCCAGCAGCTTATTGGCCAATGAGCAGTTCTTC. Residues: CASSLLANEQFF.

The V and J genes are TRBV30 and TRBJ2-7, with 12 bases matching TRBD1. CDR3 length: 14 residues. The trim removed 1 base at V and 6 bases at J, leaving 4 bases unmatched. CDR1 and CDR2 (germline): GTSNPN, SVGIG (reference sequence). As DNA, the CDR3 is TGTGCCTGGAGTGATGGGACAGGGGGCTCCGAGCAGTACTTC. Protein sequence: CAWSDGTGGSEQYF.

The genes are TRBV14 and TRBJ1-1, with 9 bases fitting TRBD1. The CDR3 runs to 15 residues. Germline CDR1 and CDR2: SGHDN and FVKESK. With V trimmed by 1 base and J by 1 base, 1 base remained unmatched. The CDR3 sequence is CASSQAGQGNTEAFF. Here the CDR3 DNA reads TGTGCCAGCAGCCAAGCGGGACAGGGGAACACTGAAGCTTTCTTT.

The J gene is TRBJ1-3, the V gene TRBV5-5; tentative D call: TRBD1 (5 bases). Looked up from germline, CDR1 is SGHKS and CDR2 is YYEKEE (reference sequence). There are 15 residues in the CDR3. V shed 3 bases and J shed 2 bases, with 12 bases lying between them. The CDR3 sequence is CASSSTTVTGNTIYF. CDR3 sequence (DNA): TGTGCCAGCAGCTCAACGACAGTTACTGGAAACACCATATATTTT. Combining the CDR3 with reference TRBV5-5 and TRBJ1-3 gives the whole variable domain DAGVTQSPTHLIKTRGQQVTLRCSPISGHKSVSWYQQVLGQGPQFIFQYYEKEERGRGNFPDRFSARQFPNYSSELNVNALLLGDSALYLCASSSTTVTGNTIYFGEGSWLTVV.

The chain combines TRBV15 with TRBJ1-2; D is perhaps TRBD1 (6 bases). Looked up from germline, CDR1 is LNHNV and CDR2 is YYDKDF (reference sequence). This CDR3 comprises 16 residues. Between the trimmed V and J ends, which lost 5 bases and 2 bases, there was a span of 18 bases. The CDR3 nucleotides read TGTGCCACCAGCCCCACGAGTGGGGGCCCCAACTATGGCTACACCTTC. Its translation: CATSPTSGGPNYGYTF. Filled out from reference TRBV15 and TRBJ1-2, the complete variable domain reads DAMVIQNPRYQVTQFGKPVTLSCSQTLNHNVMYWYQQKSSQAPKLLFHYYDKDFNNEADTPDNFQSRRPNTSFCFLDIRSPGLGDTAMYLCATSPTSGGPNYGYTFGSGTRLTVV.

J is TRBJ2-7 and V is TRBV15, with TRBD2 matching 7 bases. CDR1 is LNHNV and CDR2 is YYDKDF in the germline V gene (reference sequence). The CDR3 has 16 residues. The V and J ends lost 0 bases and 1 base, in that order; junction bases with no gene match: 6. CDR3 nucleotide sequence: TGTGCCACCAGCAGAGAGTGGGGACTAAATTCCTACGAGCAGTACTTC. Translated: CATSREWGLNSYEQYF.

The genes are TRBV9 and TRBJ2-2; the match to TRBD2 covers 8 bases. V gave up 0 bases and J gave up 5 bases; unmatched junction bases: 0. This CDR3 is built from 14 residues. Germline loops: CDR1 SGDLS, CDR2 YYNGEE. CDR3 loop: CASSVASGTGELFF. CDR3 sequence (DNA): TGTGCCAGCAGCGTAGCTAGCGGGACCGGGGAGCTGTTTTTT.

The chain carries TRBV11-2 and TRBJ2-6; the D gene is possibly TRBD1 (6 bases). This CDR3 has 17 amino acids. The germline V gene has CDR1 SGHAT and CDR2 FQNNGV. Trimming shortened V by 5 bases and J by 4 bases, and 18 bases separated the two germline ends. CDR3 protein: CASSLTSGVGGANVLTF. The CDR3 bases are TGTGCCAGCAGCCTGACATCAGGGGTGGGAGGGGCCAACGTCCTGACTTTC.

The V and J genes are TRBV5-1 and TRBJ2-3; 11 bases are a match to TRBD2. V gave up 3 bases and J gave up 5 bases; unmatched junction bases: 8. CDR1 is SGHRS and CDR2 is YFSETQ in the germline V gene. The CDR3 spans 16 residues. In DNA form, the CDR3 reads TGCGCCAGCAGCTCTGGGCCTAGCGGGGGGCTAGATACGCAGTATTTT. This codes for CASSSGPSGGLDTQYF.

This sequence joins TRBV5-1 and TRBJ1-1; D is undetermined. Deletions cut 4 bases from V and 2 bases from J, with 12 bases between. Germline-derived CDR1 and CDR2 are SGHRS and YFSETQ. The CDR3 has 14 residues. CDR3 sequence: CASSPALRNTEAFF. The CDR3 nucleotides read TGCGCCAGCAGCCCCGCCCTGAGAAACACTGAAGCTTTCTTT.

The chain recombines TRBV3-1 (or the pseudogene TRBV3-2) with TRBJ2-7, with 9 bases that match TRBD1. The CDR3 length is 13 residues. Germline V gene data show CDR1 as LGHDT and CDR2 as YNNKEL (reference sequence). V lost 8 bases to trimming and J lost 4 bases; unmatched junction nucleotides: 6. The CDR3 reads CASRRTGEYEQYF. The CDR3 nucleotides are TGTGCCAGCCGACGGACAGGGGAATACGAGCAGTACTTC.

This clone came up once. The chain carries TRBV21-1 and TRBJ2-6; TRBD1 reflects the table's D call only, with no check against the DNA. TRBV21-1 is a known pseudogene. This CDR3 spans 18 amino acids. CDR3 protein: CASSKLKGDGAGANVLTF. The CDR3, as DNA: TGTGCCAGCAGCAAATTAAAGGGGGACGGGGCTGGGGCCAACGTCCTGACTTTC.